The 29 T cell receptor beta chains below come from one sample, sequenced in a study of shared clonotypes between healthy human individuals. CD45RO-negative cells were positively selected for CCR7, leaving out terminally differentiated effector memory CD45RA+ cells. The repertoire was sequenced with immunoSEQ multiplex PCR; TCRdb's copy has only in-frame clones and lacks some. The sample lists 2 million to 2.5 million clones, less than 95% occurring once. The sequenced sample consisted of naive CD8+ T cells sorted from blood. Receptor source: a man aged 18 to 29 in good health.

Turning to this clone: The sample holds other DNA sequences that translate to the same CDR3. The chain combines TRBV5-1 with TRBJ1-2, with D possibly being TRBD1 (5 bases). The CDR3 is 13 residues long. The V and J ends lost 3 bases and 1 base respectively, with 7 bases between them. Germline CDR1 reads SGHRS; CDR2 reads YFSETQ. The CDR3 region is CASSSGINYGYTF. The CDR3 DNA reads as TGCGCCAGCAGCTCAGGGATTAACTATGGCTACACCTTC.

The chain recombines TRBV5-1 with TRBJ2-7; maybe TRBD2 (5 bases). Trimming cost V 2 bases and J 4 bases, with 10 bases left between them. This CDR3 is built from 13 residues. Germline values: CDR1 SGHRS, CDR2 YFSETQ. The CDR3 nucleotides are TGCGCCAGCAGCTTCAGGACTCCTTACGAGCAGTACTTC. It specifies CASSFRTPYEQYF.

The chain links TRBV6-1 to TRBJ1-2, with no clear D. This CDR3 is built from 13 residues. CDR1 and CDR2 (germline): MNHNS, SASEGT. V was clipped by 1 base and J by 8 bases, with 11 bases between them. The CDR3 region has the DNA TGTGCCAGCAGTGAAGAGGTCTCTCCAGGCTACACCTTC. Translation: CASSEEVSPGYTF.

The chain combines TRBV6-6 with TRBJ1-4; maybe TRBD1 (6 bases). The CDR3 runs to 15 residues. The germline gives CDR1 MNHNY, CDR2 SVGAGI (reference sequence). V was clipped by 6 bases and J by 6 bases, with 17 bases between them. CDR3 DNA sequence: TGTGCCAGCAGCTTTAATGCGGGGGGGCATGAAAAACTGTTTTTT. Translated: CASSFNAGGHEKLFF.

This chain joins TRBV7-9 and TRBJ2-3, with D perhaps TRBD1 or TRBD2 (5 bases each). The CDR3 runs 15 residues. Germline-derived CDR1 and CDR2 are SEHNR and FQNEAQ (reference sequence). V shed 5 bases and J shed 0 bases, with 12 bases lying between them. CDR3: CASSPGRASTDTQYF. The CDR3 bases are TGTGCCAGCAGCCCAGGGCGGGCTAGCACAGATACGCAGTATTTT.

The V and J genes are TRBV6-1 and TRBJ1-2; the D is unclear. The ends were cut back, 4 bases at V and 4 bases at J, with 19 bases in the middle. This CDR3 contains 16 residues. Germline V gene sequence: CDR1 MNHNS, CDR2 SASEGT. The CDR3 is CASSGSGGPRGYGYTF. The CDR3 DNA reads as TGTGCCAGCAGTGGATCTGGAGGACCGCGGGGCTATGGCTACACCTTC.

The CDR3 DNA reads as TGTGCCAGCAGCTTATACAGGGAGAACACTGAAGCTTTCTTT. Encoded protein: CASSLYRENTEAFF. V usage is TRBV7-8 and J usage is TRBJ1-1; TRBD1 is a possible D gene (6 bases). Trimming stripped 2 bases from V and 1 base from J, with 8 bases between. Germline V lookup: CDR1 SGHVS, CDR2 FQNEAQ. The CDR3 loop spans 14 amino acids. Together with reference TRBV7-8 and TRBJ1-1, the CDR3 gives the full variable domain: GAGVSQSPRYKVAKRGQDVALRCDPISGHVSLFWYQQALGQGPEFLTYFQNEAQLDKSGLPSDRFFAERPEGSVSTLKIQRTQQEDSAVYLCASSLYRENTEAFFGQGTRLTVV.

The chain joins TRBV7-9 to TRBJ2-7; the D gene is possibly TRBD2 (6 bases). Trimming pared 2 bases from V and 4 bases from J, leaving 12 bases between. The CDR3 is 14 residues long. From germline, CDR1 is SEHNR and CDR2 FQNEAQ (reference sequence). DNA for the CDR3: TGTGCCAGCAGCTTAAGACTAGTCGGATACGAGCAGTACTTC. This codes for CASSLRLVGYEQYF.

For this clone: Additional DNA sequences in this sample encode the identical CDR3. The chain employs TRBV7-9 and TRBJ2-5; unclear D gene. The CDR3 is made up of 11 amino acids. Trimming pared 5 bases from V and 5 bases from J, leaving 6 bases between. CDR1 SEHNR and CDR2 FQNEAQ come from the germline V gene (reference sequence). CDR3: CASSLTETQYF. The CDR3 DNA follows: TGTGCCAGCAGCCTCACGGAGACCCAGTACTTC.

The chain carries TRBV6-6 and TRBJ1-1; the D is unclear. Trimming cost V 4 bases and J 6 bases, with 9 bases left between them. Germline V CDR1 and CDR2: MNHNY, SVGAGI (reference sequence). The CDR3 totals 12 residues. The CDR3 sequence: CASSLLASEAFF. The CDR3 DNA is TGTGCCAGCAGTTTACTAGCGTCTGAAGCTTTCTTT.

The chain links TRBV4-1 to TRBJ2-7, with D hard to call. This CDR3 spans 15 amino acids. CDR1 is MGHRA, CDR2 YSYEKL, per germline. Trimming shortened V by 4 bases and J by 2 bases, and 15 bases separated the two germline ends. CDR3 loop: CASSPQYQTTYEQYF. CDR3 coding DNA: TGCGCCAGCAGCCCACAGTACCAGACCACCTACGAGCAGTACTTC.

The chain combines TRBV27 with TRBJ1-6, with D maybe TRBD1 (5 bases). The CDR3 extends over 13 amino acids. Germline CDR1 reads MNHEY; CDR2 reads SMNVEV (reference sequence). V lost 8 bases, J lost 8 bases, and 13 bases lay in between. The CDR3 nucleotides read TGTGCCAGCTATGAGGGGATTGATTCACCCCTCCACTTT. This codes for CASYEGIDSPLHF.

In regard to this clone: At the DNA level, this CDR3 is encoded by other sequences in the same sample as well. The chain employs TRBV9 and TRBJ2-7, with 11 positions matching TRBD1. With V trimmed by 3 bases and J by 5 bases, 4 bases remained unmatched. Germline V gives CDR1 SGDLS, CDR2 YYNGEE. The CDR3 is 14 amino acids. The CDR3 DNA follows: TGTGCCAGCAGCGCCGGACAGGGGGCGAACGAGCAGTACTTC. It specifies CASSAGQGANEQYF.

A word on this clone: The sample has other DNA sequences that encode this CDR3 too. The CDR3 here is CASSVGGYTDTQYF. For the CDR3, the DNA is TGTGCCAGCAGCGTAGGGGGCTACACAGATACGCAGTATTTT. The V call is TRBV9, the J call TRBJ2-3; tentative D call: TRBD1 (5 bases). Germline CDR1 and CDR2: SGDLS and YYNGEE. This CDR3 spans 14 amino acids. V shed 0 bases and J shed 2 bases, with 7 bases lying between them.

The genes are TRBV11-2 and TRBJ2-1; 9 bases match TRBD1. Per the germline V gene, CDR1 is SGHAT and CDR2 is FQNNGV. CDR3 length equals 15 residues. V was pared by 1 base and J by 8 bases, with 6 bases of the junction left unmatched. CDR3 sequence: CASSLGGQGFDEQFF. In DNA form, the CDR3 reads TGTGCCAGCAGCTTAGGGGGACAGGGTTTCGATGAGCAGTTCTTC. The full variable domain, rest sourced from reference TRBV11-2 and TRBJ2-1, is EAGVAQSPRYKIIEKRQSVAFWCNPISGHATLYWYQQILGQGPKLLIQFQNNGVVDDSQLPKDRFSAERLKGVDSTLKIQPAKLEDSAVYLCASSLGGQGFDEQFFGPGTRLTVL.

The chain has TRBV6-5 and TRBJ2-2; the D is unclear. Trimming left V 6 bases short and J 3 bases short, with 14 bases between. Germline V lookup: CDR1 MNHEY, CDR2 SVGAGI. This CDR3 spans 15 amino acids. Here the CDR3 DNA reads TGTGCCAGCAGCCTCAACAACGGGTACACCGGGGAGCTGTTTTTT. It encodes CASSLNNGYTGELFF.

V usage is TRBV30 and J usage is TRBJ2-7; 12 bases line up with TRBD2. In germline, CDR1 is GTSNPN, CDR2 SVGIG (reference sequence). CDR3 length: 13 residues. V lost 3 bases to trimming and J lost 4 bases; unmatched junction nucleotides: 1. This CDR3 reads CAWRLAGGYEQYF. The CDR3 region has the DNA TGTGCCTGGAGACTAGCGGGGGGTTACGAGCAGTACTTC.

In DNA, the CDR3 is TGTGCCTGGAGTGTACTGGAGGGAGTTGGCTACACCTTC. It codes for CAWSVLEGVGYTF. V is TRBV30 and J is TRBJ1-2, with D unresolved. The CDR3 covers 13 residues. CDR1 and CDR2 (germline): GTSNPN, SVGIG (reference sequence). V was shortened by 0 bases and J by 7 bases, with 12 bases between the two germline ends.

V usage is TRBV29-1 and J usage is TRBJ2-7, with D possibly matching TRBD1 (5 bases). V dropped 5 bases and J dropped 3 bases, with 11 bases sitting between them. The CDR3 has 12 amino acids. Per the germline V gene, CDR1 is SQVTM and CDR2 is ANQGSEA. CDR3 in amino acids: CSVWQGNYEQYF. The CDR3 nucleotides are TGCAGCGTTTGGCAGGGTAACTACGAGCAGTACTTC.

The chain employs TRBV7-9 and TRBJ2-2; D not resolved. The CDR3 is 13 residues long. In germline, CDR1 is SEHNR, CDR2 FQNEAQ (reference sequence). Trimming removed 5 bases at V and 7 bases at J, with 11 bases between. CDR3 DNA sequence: TGTGCCAGCAGCCCCTGGTGGGACGGGGAGCTGTTTTTT. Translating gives CASSPWWDGELFF.

The CDR3 nucleotides are TGTGCCAGCAGCTTAGGGGGCGGGTCCGCCCCCCATACGCAGTATTTT. This gives the protein CASSLGGGSAPHTQYF. V usage is TRBV7-9 and J usage is TRBJ2-3; either TRBD1 or TRBD2 may fit D (5 bases each). Germline CDR1 is SEHNR and CDR2 is FQNEAQ (reference sequence). This CDR3 has 16 residues. Deletions cut 1 base from V and 7 bases from J, with 18 bases between.

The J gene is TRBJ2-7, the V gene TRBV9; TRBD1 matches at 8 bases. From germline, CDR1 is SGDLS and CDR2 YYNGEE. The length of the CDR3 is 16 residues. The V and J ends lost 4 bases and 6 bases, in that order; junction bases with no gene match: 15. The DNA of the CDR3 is TGTGCCAGCAGCCTAGGAGAAGGGACAGGCAAGGGCGAGCAGTACTTC. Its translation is CASSLGEGTGKGEQYF.

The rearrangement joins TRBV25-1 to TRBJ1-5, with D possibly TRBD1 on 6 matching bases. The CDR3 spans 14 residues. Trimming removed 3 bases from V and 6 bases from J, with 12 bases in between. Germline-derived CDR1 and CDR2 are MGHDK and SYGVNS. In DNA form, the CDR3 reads TGTGCCAGCAGTGAGGGGGGGCCGGGTCAGCCCCAGCATTTT. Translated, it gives CASSEGGPGQPQHF.

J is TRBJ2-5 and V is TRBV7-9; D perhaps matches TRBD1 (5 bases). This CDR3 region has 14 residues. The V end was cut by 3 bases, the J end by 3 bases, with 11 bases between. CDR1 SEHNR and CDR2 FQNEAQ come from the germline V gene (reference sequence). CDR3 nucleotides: TGTGCCAGCAGCTTGTTCCAGGGTGAAGAGACCCAGTACTTC. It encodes CASSLFQGEETQYF.

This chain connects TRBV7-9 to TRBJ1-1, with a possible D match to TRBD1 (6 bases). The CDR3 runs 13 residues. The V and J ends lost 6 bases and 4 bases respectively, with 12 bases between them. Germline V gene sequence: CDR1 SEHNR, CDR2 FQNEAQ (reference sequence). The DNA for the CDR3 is TGTGCCAGCAGTATACAGGGAGGCACTGAAGCTTTCTTT. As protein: CASSIQGGTEAFF.

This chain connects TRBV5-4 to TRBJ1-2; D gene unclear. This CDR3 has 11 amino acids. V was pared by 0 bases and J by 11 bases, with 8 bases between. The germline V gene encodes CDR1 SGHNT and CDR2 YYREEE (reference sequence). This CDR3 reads CASSLGGLYTF. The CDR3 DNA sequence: TGTGCCAGCAGCTTGGGAGGGTTGTACACCTTC.

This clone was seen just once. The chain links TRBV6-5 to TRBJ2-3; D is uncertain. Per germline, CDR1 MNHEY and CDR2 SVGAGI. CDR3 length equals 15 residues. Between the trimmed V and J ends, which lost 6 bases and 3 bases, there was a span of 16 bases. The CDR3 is CASSLDGLGTDTQYF. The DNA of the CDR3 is TGTGCCAGCAGCCTGGACGGGCTCGGTACAGATACGCAGTATTTT.

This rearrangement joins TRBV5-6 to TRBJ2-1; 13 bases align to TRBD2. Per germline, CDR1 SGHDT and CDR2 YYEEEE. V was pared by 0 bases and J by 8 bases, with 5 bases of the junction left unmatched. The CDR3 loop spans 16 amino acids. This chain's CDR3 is CASSLDTSGRAYEQFF. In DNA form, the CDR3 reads TGTGCCAGCAGCTTGGATACTAGCGGGAGGGCCTATGAGCAGTTCTTC.

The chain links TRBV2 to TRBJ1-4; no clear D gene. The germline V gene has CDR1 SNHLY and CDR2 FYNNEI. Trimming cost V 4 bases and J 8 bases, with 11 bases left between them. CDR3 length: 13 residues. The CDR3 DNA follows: TGTGCCAGCAGTGGGCGCCTCAGGGAAAAACTGTTTTTT. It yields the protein CASSGRLREKLFF.